This T cell receptor (beta chain) was captured in a study of cytomegalovirus exposure and HLA in healthy donors. Study background: The study's early data release held about 80 million unique TCRs from HLA-typed donors.

With 60 Vbeta and 13 Jbeta primers, the PCR was carried out. TCRdb's copy holds only in-frame clones and misses some; the assay was immunoSEQ multiplex PCR. The table lists approximately 150,000 clones, about 84% of them singletons. Unmatched junction bases numbered 11, after V lost 5 bases and J lost 0 bases. The germline V gene has CDR1 LNHDA and CDR2 SQIVND (reference sequence). The CDR3 spans 17 residues. The TCR was taken from a man aged 50-60 years in good health and CMV-seropositive. The sequencing sample was made of PBMCs. This chain connects TRBV19 to TRBJ1-1; 8 bases line up with TRBD1. CDR3 sequence reads: CASSGAGQGGLNTEAFF. The CDR3 region has the DNA TGTGCCAGTAGTGGGGCAGGACAGGGCGGTTTGAACACTGAAGCTTTCTTT.